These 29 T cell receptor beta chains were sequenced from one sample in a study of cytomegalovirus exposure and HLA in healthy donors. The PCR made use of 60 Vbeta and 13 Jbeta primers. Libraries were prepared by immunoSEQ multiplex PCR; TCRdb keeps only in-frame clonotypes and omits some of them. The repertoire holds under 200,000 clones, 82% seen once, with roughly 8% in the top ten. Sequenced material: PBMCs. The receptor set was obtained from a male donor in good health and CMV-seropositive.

CDR3 sequence (DNA): TGTGCCAGCAGACGGACAGGGGCTCTCTATGGCTACACCTTC. Residues: CASRRTGALYGYTF. The genes are TRBV27 and TRBJ1-2; 9 bases are shared with TRBD1. There are 14 residues in the CDR3. The V and J ends lost 6 bases and 4 bases, in that order; junction bases with no gene match: 6. Germline V lookup: CDR1 MNHEY, CDR2 SMNVEV (reference sequence).

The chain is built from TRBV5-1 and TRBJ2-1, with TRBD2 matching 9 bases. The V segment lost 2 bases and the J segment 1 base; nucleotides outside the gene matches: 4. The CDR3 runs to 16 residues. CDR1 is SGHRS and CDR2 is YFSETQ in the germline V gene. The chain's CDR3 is CASSFRLAVSYNEQFF. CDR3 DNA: TGCGCCAGCAGCTTCAGACTAGCGGTGTCCTACAATGAGCAGTTCTTC.

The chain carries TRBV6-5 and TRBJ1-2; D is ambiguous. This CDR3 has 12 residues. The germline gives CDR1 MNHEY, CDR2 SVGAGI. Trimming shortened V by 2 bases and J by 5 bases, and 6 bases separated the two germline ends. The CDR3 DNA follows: TGTGCCAGCAGTTACATGGCTTATGGCTACACCTTC. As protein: CASSYMAYGYTF.

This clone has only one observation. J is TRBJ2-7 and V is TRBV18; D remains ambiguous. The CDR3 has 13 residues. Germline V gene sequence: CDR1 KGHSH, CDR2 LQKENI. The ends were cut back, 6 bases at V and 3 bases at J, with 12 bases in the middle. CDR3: CASSLGWSYEQYF. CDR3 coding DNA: TGTGCCAGCTCCCTCGGCTGGAGCTACGAGCAGTACTTC.

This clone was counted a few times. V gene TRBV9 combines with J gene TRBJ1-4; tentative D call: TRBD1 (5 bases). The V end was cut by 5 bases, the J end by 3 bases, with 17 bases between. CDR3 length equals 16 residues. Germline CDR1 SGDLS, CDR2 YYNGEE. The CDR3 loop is CASSENPGVANEKLFF. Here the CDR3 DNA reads TGTGCCAGCAGTGAAAACCCGGGGGTTGCTAATGAAAAACTGTTTTTT.

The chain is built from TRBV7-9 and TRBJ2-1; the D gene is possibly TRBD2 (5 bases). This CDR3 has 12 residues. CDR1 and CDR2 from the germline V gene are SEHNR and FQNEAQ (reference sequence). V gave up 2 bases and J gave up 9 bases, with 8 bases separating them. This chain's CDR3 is CASSLIASEQFF. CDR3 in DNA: TGTGCCAGCAGCTTAATAGCGAGTGAGCAGTTCTTC.

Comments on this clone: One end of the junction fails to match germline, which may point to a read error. CDR3 nucleotides: TGCGCCAGCAGCCCCGAAAAGGGGGGGGGCCAAAACAGTCAGTACTTC. Protein sequence: CASSPEKGGGQNSQYF. The chain combines TRBV4-1 with TRBJ2-4; D possibly corresponds to TRBD2 (7 bases). The CDR3 has 16 amino acids. Germline CDR1 reads MGHRA; CDR2 reads YSYEKL.

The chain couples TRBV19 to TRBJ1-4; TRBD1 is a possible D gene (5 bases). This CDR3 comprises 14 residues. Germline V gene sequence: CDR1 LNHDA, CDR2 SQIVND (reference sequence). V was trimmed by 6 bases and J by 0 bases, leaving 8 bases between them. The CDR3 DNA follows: TGTGCCAGTAGCCGACAGCCAACTAATGAAAAACTGTTTTTT. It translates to CASSRQPTNEKLFF.

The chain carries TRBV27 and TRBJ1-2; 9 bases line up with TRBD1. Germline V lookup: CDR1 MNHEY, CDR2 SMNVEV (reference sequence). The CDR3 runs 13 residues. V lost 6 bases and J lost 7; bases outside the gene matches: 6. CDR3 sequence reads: CASRGQGVGGYTF. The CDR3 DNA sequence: TGTGCCAGCAGGGGACAGGGCGTCGGTGGCTACACCTTC.

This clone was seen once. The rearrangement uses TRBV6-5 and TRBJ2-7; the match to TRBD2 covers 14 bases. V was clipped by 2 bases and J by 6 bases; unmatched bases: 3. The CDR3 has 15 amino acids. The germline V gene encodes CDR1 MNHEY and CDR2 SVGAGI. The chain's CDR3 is CASSYGLAGGAEQYF. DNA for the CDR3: TGTGCCAGCAGTTACGGACTAGCGGGAGGCGCCGAGCAGTACTTC.

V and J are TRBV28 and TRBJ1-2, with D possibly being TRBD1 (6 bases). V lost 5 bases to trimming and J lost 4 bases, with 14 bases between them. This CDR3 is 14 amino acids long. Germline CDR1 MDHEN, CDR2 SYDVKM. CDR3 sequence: CASSVGQSLYGYTF. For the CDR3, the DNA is TGTGCCAGCAGTGTTGGACAGAGCCTCTATGGCTACACCTTC.

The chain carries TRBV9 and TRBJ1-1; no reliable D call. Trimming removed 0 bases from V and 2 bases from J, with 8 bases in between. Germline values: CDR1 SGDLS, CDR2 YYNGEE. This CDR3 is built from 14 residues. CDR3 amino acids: CASSVAPGNTEAFF. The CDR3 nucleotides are TGTGCCAGCAGCGTAGCCCCAGGTAACACTGAAGCTTTCTTT.

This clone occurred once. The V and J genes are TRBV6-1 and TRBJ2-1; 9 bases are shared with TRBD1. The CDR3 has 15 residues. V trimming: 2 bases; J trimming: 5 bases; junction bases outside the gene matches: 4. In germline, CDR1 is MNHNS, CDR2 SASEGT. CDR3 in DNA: TGTGCCAGCAGTGAACCCGGGACAGGGAACAATGAGCAGTTCTTC. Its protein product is CASSEPGTGNNEQFF.

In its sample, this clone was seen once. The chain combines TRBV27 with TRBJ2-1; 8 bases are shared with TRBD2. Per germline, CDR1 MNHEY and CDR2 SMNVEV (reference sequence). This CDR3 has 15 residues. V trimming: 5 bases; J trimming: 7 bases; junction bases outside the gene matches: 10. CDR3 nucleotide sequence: TGTGCCAGCAGTGACCTAGCGGGCAAAAGGAATGAGCAGTTCTTC. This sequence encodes CASSDLAGKRNEQFF.

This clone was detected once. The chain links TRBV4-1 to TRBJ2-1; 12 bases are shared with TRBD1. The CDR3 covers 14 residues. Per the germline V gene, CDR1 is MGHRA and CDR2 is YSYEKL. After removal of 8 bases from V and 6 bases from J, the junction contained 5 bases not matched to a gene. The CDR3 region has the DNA TGCGCCAGCGAGGGACAGGGGGCGAGCAATGAGCAGTTCTTC. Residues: CASEGQGASNEQFF.

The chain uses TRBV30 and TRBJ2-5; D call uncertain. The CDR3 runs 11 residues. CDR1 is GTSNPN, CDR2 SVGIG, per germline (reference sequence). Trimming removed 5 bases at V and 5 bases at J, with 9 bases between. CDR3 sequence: CAWDLGETQYF. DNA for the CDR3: TGTGCCTGGGACCTCGGGGAGACCCAGTACTTC.

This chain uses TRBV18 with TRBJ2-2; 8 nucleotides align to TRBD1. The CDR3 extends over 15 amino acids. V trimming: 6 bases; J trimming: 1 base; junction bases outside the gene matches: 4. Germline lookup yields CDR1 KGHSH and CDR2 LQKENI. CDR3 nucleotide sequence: TGTGCCAGCTCCCTCGGGACAGGGAACACCGGGGAGCTGTTTTTT. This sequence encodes CASSLGTGNTGELFF.

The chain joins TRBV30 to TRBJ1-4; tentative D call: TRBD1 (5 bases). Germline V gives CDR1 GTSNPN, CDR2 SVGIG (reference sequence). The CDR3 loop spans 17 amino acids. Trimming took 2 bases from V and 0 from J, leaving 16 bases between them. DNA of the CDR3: TGTGCCTGGAGTCCTCAATGGGGGACTTCAACTAATGAAAAACTGTTTTTT. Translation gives CAWSPQWGTSTNEKLFF.

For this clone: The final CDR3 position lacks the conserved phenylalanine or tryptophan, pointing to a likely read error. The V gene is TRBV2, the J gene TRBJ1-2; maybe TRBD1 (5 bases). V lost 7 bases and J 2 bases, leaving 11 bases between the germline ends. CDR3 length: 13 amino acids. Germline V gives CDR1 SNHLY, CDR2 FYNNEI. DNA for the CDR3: TGTGCCAGCATCACGGGGGAAAACTATGGCTACACCTCC. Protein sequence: CASITGENYGYTS.

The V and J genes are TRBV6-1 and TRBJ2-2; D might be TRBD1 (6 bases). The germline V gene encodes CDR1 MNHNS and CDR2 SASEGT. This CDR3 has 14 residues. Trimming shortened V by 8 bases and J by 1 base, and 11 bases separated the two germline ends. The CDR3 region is CASRRTENTGELFF. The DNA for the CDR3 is TGTGCCAGCCGGCGGACAGAGAACACCGGGGAGCTGTTTTTT.

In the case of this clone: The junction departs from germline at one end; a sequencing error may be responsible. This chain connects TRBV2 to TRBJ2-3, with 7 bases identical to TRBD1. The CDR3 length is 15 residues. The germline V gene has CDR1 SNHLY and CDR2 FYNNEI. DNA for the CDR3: TGTGCCAGCGCGATCGGGACAGTTGAAGTGGATACACAGTATTTT. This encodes CASAIGTVEVDTQYF. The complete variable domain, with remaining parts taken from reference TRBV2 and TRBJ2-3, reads EPEVTQTPSHQVTQMGQEVILRCVPISNHLYFYWYRQILGQKVEFLVSFYNNEISEKSEIFDDQFSVERPDGSNFTLKIRSTKLEDSAMYFCASAIGTVEVDTQYFGPGTRLTVL.

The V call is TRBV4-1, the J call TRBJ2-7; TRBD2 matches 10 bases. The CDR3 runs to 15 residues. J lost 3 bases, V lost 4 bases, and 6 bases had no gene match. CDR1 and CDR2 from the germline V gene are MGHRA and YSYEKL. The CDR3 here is CASSLEAGGLYEQYF. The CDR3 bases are TGCGCCAGCAGCCTGGAAGCGGGAGGGCTCTACGAGCAGTACTTC.

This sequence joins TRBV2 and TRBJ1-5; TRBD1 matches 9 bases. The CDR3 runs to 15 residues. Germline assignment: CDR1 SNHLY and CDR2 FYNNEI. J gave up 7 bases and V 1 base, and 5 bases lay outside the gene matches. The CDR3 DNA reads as TGTGCCAGCAGTGAAGATTTTACAGGGGGCCAGCCCCAGCATTTT. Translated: CASSEDFTGGQPQHF. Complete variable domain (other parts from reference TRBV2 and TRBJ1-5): EPEVTQTPSHQVTQMGQEVILRCVPISNHLYFYWYRQILGQKVEFLVSFYNNEISEKSEIFDDQFSVERPDGSNFTLKIRSTKLEDSAMYFCASSEDFTGGQPQHFGDGTRLSIL.

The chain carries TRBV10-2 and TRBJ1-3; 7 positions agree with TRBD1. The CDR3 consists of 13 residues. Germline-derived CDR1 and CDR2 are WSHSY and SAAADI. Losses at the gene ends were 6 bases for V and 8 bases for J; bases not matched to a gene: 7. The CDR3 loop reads CASRETGDYTIYF. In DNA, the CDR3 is TGCGCCAGCAGAGAAACAGGGGACTACACCATATATTTT.

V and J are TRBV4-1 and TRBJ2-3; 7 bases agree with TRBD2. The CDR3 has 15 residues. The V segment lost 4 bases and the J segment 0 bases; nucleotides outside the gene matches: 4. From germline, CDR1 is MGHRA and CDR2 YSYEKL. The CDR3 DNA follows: TGCGCCAGCAGCCCCCGGGGAGGGAGCACAGATACGCAGTATTTT. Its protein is CASSPRGGSTDTQYF.

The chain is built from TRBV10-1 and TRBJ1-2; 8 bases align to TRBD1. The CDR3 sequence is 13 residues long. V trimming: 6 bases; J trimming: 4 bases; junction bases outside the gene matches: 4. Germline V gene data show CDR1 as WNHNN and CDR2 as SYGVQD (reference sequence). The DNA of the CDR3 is TGCGCCAGCAGCCGGGACAGGACCTATGGCTACACCTTC. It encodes CASSRDRTYGYTF.

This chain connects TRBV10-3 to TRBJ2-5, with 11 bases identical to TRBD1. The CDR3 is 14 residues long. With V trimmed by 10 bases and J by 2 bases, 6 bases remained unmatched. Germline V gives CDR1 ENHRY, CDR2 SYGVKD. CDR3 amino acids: CATRDRGLQETQYF. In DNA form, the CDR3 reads TGTGCCACAAGGGACAGGGGGTTGCAAGAGACCCAGTACTTC.

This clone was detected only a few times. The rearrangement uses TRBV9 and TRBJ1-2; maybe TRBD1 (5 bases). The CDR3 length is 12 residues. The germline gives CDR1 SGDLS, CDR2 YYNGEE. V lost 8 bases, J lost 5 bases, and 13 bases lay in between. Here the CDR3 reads CASGGYGYGYTF. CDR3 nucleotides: TGTGCCAGTGGGGGGTATGGGTATGGCTACACCTTC. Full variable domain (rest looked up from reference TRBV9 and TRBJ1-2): DSGVTQTPKHLITATGQRVTLRCSPRSGDLSVYWYQQSLDQGLQFLIQYYNGEERAKGNILERFSAQQFPDLHSELNLSSLELGDSALYFCASGGYGYGYTFGSGTRLTVV.

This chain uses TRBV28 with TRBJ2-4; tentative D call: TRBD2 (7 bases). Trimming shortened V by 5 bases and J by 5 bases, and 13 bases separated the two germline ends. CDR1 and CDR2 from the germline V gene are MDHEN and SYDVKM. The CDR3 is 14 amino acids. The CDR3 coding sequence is TGTGCCAGCAGTATATTGGGGGGGCAAAACATTCAGTACTTC. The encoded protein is CASSILGGQNIQYF.